The following is a TCR beta chain sequence with its context. Between the trimmed V and J ends, which lost 8 bases and 2 bases, there was a span of 14 bases. Per germline, CDR1 SEHNR and CDR2 FQNEAQ (reference sequence). This CDR3 comprises 14 residues. The method was immunoSEQ multiplex PCR; TCRdb's version includes in-frame clones alone and lacks a portion of them. The profile covers about 70,000 clones, with around 90% appearing a single time and 2.5% to 3% taken by the ten largest. The record originates from a study of OX40 agonist ivuxolimab in advanced cancers. This receptor was identified in an adult with an advanced solid tumor such as melanoma, head and neck, liver or kidney cancer. This rearrangement joins TRBV7-9 to TRBJ2-3; tentatively, D is TRBD2 (5 bases). The sequencing here drew on CD4+ or CD8+ T cells sorted from blood, taken in a trial of the OX40 agonist ivuxolimab. CDR3 DNA: TGTGCCAGCTACTCAGGAGGTTCCACAGATACGCAGTATTTT. Translation gives CASYSGGSTDTQYF.